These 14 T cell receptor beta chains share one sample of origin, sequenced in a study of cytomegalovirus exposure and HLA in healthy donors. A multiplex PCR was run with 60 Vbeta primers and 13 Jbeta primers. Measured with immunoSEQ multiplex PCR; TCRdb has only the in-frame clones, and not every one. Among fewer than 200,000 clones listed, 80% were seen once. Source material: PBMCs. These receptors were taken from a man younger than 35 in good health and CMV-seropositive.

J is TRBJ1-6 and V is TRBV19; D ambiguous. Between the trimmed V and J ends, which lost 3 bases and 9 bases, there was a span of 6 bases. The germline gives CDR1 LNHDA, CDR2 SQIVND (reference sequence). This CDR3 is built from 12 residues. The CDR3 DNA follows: TGTGCCAGTAGTATTGGAGGTTCACCCCTCCACTTT. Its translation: CASSIGGSPLHF. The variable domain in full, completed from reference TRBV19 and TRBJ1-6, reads DGGITQSPKYLFRKEGQNVTLSCEQNLNHDAMYWYRQDPGQGLRLIYYSQIVNDFQKGDIAEGYSVSREKKESFPLTVTSAQKNPTAFYLCASSIGGSPLHFGNGTRLTVT.

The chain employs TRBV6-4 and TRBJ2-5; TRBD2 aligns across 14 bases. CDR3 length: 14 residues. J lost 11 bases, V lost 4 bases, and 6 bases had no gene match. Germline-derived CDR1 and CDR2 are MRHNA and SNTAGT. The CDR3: CASSVEGTSGRQYF. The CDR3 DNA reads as TGTGCCAGCAGTGTAGAGGGGACTAGCGGGAGACAGTACTTC.

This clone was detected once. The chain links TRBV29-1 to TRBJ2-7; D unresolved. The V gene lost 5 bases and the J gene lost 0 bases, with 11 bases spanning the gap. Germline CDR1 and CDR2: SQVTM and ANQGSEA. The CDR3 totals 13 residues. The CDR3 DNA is TGCAGCGTTCGCGACTTGAGCTCCTACGAGCAGTACTTC. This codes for CSVRDLSSYEQYF.

In DNA, the CDR3 is TGTGCCAGCAGCAGCACCGGGACAGCCCATGAAGCTTTCTTT. Protein product: CASSSTGTAHEAFF. V and J are TRBV5-6 and TRBJ1-1; 7 bases match TRBD1. There are 14 residues in the CDR3. Trimming took 4 bases from V and 7 from J; bases not matched to a gene: 10. Germline CDR1 SGHDT, CDR2 YYEEEE. Combining the CDR3 with reference TRBV5-6 and TRBJ1-1 gives the whole variable domain DAGVTQSPTHLIKTRGQQVTLRCSPKSGHDTVSWYQQALGQGPQFIFQYYEEEERQRGNFPDRFSGHQFPNYSSELNVNALLLGDSALYLCASSSTGTAHEAFFGQGTRLTVV.

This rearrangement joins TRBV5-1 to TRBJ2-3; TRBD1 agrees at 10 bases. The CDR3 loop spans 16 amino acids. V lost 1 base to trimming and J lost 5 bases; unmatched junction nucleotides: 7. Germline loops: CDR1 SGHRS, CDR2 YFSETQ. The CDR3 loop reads CASSLPDRGLGDTQYF. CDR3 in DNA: TGCGCCAGCAGCTTGCCCGACAGGGGGCTTGGAGATACGCAGTATTTT.

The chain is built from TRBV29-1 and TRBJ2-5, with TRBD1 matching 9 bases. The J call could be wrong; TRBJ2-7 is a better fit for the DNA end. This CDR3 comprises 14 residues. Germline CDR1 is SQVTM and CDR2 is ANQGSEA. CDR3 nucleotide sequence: TGCAGCGCCACACGGGAGACAGGGGGGTCCGAGCAGTACTTC. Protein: CSATRETGGSEQYF.

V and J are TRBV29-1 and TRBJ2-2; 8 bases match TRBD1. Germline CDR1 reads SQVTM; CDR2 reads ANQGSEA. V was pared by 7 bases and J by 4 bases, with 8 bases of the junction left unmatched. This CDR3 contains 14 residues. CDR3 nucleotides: TGCAGCGCCGGACAGGGTGCGGGCACCGGGGAGCTGTTTTTT. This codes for CSAGQGAGTGELFF.

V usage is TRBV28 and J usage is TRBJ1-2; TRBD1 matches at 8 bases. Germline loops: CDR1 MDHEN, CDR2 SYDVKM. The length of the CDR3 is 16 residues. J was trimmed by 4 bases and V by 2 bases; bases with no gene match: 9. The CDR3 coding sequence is TGTGCCAGCAGTTTACTAGGACAGGGATCATCCTATGGCTACACCTTC. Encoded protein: CASSLLGQGSSYGYTF.

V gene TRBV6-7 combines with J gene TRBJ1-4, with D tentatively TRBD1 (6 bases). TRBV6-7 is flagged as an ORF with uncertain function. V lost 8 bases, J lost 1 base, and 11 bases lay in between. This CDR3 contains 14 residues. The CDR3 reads CASEPDRTNEKLFF. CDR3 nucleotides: TGTGCCAGCGAACCGGACAGAACTAATGAAAAACTGTTTTTT.

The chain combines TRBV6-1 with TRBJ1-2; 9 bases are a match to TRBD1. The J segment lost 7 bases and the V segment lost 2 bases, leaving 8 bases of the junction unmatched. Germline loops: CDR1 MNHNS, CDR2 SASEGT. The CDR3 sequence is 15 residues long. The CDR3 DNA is TGTGCCAGCAGTGAATTCCGGACAGGGGCAGGTGGCTACACCTTC. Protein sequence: CASSEFRTGAGGYTF.

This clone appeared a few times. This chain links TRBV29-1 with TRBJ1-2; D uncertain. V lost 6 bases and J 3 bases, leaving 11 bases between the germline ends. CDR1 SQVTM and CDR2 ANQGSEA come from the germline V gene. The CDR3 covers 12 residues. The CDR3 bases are TGCAGCGTCGTCACAGTTCACTATGGCTACACCTTC. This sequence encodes CSVVTVHYGYTF.

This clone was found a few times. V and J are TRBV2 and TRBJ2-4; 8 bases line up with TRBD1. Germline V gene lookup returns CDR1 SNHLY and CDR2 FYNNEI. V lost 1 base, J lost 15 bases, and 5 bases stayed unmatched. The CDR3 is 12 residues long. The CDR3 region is CASSEGRGRRYF. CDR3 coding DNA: TGTGCCAGCAGTGAAGGCAGGGGGCGCAGGTACTTC.

The CDR3 sequence is CASSLFGTGEEKLFF. CDR3 nucleotide sequence: TGTGCCAGCAGCTTGTTTGGGACAGGGGAAGAAAAACTGTTTTTT. The V and J genes are TRBV5-4 and TRBJ1-4; 10 bases align to TRBD1. Looked up from germline, CDR1 is SGHNT and CDR2 is YYREEE (reference sequence). With 1 base clipped from V and 8 bases from J, the junction kept 5 bases outside the gene matches. The CDR3 has 15 residues. The full variable domain, with the rest looked up from reference TRBV5-4 and TRBJ1-4, is ETGVTQSPTHLIKTRGQQVTLRCSSQSGHNTVSWYQQALGQGPQFIFQYYREEENGRGNFPPRFSGLQFPNYSSELNVNALELDDSALYLCASSLFGTGEEKLFFGSGTQLSVL.

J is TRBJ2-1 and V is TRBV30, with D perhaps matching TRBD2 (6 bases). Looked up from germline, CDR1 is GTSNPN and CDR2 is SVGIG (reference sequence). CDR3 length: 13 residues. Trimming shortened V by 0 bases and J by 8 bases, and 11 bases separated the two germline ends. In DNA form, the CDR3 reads TGTGCCTGGAGTGTAACGGGGGTCGATGAGCAGTTCTTC. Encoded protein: CAWSVTGVDEQFF.